This T cell receptor beta chain was identified in a study of post-analysis software for immune sequencing data. Overall study: The disease courses covered relapsing-remitting, secondary progressive and progressive-relapsing multiple sclerosis.

Carried by the TCR beta cDNA libraries were unique molecular identifiers. Yield was roughly 0.5 million cDNA molecules from around 0.96 to 9.9 million T cells. MiXCR was run by TCRdb on the PCR reads, yielding one entry per CDR3 protein. The sample shows roughly 870,000 distinct CDR3 sequences, roughly half of them seen only once. Study-level results: The authors found that F measure strongly co-clustered same-batch samples. Normalized Chao1 diversity was significantly reduced in patients versus controls. Included in a set of about five TRBV segments more frequent in patients than controls were TRBV5-6, TRBV5-1 and TRBV20-1.

Regarding this clonotype: What it binds is unknown.

This CDR3 contains 14 residues. Germline-derived CDR1 and CDR2 are DFQATT and SNEGSKA (reference sequence). Losses at the gene ends were 6 bases for V and 11 bases for J; bases not matched to a gene: 11. The TCR was taken from a girl between 10 and 17 years old with multiple sclerosis. The chain links TRBV20-1 to TRBJ2-5; TRBD2 matches at 14 bases. Source material: blood. This chain's CDR3 is CSAVGTSGSNEQYF. CDR3 in DNA: TGCAGTGCCGTCGGGACTAGCGGGAGTAATGAGCAGTACTTC.